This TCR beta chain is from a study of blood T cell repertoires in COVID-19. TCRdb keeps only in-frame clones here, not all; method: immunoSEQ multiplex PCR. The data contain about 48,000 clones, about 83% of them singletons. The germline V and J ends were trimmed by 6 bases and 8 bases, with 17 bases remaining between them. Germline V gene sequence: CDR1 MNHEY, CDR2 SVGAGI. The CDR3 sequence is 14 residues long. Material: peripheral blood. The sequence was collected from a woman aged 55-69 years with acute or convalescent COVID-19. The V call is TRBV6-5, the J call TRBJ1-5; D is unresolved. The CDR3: CASSKREEREPQHF. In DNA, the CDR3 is TGTGCCAGCAGCAAACGGGAGGAGCGGGAGCCCCAGCATTTT.